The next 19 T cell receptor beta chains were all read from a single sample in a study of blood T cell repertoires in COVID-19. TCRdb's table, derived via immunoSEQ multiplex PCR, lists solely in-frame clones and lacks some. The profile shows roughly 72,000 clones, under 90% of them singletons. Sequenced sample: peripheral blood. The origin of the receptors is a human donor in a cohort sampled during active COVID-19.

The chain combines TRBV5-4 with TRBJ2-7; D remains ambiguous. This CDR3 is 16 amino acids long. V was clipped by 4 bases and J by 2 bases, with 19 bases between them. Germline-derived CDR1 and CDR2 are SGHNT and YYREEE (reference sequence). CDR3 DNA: TGTGCCAGCAGCCTGGGGTCCCAGCCAGGAACCTACGAGCAGTACTTC. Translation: CASSLGSQPGTYEQYF.

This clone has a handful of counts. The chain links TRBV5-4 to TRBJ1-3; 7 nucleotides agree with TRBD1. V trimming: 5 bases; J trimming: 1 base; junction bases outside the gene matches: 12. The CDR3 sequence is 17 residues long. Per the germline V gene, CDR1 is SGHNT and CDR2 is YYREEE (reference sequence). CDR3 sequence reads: CASSRDSKMGSGNTIYF. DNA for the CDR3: TGTGCCAGCAGTAGGGACAGCAAAATGGGGTCTGGAAACACCATATATTTT.

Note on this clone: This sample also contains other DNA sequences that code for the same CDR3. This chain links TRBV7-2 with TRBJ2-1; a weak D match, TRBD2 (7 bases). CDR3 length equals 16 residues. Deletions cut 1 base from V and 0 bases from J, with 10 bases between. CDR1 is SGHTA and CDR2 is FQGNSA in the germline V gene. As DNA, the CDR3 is TGTGCCAGCAGCTTAGGGGGGGGCGGCTCCTACAATGAGCAGTTCTTC. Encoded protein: CASSLGGGGSYNEQFF.

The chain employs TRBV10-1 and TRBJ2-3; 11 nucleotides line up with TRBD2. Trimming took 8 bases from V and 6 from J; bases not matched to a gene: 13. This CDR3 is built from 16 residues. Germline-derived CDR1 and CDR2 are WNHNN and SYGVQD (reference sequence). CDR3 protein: CASRARLAGMADTQYF. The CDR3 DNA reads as TGCGCCAGCCGAGCGAGACTAGCGGGAATGGCGGATACGCAGTATTTT.

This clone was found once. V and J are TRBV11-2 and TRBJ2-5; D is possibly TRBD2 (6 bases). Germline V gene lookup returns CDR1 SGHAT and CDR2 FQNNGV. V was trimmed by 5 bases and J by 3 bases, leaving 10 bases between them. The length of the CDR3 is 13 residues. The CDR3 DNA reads TGTGCCAGCAGCCAGCGGGTAGAAGAGACCCAGTACTTC. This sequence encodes CASSQRVEETQYF.

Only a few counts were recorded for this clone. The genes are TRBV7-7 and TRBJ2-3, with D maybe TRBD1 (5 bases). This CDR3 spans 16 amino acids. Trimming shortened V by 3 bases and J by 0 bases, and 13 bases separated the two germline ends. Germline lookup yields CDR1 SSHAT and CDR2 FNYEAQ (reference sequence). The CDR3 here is CASSLLGAGSTDTQYF. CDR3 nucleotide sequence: TGTGCCAGCAGCTTGCTTGGGGCAGGTAGCACAGATACGCAGTATTTT.

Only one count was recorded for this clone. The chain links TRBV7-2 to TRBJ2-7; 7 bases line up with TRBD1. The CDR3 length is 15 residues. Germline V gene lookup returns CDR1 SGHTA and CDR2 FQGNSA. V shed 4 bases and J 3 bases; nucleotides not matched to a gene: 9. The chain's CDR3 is CASSWTGSQSYEQYF. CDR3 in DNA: TGTGCCAGCAGCTGGACAGGATCTCAAAGCTACGAGCAGTACTTC.

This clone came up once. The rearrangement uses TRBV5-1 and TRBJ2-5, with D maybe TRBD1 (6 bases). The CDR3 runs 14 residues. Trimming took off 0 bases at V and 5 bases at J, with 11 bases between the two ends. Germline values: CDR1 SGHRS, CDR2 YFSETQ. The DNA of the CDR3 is TGCGCCAGCAGCTTGGGGGTCGGACAGGAGACCCAGTACTTC. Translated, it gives CASSLGVGQETQYF.

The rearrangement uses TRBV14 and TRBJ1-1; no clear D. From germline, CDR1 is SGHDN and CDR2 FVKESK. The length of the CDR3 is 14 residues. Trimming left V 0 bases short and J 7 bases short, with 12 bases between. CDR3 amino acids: CASSQETWASEAFF. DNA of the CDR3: TGTGCCAGCAGCCAAGAAACGTGGGCCAGTGAAGCTTTCTTT.

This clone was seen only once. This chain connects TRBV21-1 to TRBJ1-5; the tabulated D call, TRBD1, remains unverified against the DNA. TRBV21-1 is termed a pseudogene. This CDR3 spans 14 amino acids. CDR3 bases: TGTGCCAGCAGCAAAGCCCCAGGGTCTTTGCCCCAGCATTTT. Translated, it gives CASSKAPGSLPQHF.

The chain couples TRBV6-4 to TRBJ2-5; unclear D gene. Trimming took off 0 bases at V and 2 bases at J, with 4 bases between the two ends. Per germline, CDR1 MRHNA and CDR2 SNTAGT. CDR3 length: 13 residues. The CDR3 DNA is TGTGCCAGCAGTGACTCCTCGCAAGAGACCCAGTACTTC. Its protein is CASSDSSQETQYF.

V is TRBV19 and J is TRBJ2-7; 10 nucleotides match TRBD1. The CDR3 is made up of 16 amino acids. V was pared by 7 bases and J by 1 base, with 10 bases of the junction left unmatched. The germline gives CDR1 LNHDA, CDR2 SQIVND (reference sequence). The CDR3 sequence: CASKSVWTGGSYEQYF. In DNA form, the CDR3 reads TGTGCCAGTAAGTCCGTTTGGACAGGGGGTTCCTACGAGCAGTACTTC.

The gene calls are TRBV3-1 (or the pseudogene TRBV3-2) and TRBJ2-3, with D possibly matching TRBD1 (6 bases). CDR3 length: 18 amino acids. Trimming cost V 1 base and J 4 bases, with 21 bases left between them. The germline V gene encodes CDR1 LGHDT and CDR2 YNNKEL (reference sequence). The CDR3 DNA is TGTGCCAGCAGCCAAGGTGTTGGGGGCCGGGTCGGTGCAGATACGCAGTATTTT. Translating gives CASSQGVGGRVGADTQYF.

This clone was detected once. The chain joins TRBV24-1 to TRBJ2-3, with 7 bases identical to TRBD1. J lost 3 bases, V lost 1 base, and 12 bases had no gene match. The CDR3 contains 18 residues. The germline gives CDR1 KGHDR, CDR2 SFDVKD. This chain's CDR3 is CATSDFAQTGLGTDTQYF. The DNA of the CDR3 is TGTGCCACCAGTGATTTTGCCCAGACAGGGCTGGGGACAGATACGCAGTATTTT.

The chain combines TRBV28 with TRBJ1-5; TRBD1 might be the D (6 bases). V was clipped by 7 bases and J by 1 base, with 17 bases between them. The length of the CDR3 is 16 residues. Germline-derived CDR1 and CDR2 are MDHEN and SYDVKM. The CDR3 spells CASTYRRQGSNQPQHF. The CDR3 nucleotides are TGTGCCAGCACCTATCGCAGGCAGGGGAGCAATCAGCCCCAGCATTTT.

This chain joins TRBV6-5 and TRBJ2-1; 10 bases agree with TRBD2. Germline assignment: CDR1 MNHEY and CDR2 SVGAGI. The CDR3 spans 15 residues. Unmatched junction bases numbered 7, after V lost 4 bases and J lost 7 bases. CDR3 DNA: TGTGCCAGCAGTTTGACTAGCGGGCGAAAGAATGAGCAGTTCTTC. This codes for CASSLTSGRKNEQFF.

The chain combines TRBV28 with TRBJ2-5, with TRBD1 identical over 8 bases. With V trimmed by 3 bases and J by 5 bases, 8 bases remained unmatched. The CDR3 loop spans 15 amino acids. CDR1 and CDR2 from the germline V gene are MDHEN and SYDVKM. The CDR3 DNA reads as TGTGCCAGCAGTTTCCCGGACAGGGCAACGGAGACCCAGTACTTC. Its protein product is CASSFPDRATETQYF.

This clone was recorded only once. The CDR3 DNA is TGTGCCAGCAGCTTCACAGCCCAATGGACAGATACGCAGTATTTT. Its translation is CASSFTAQWTDTQYF. The J gene is TRBJ2-3, the V gene TRBV7-2; D not resolved. The V gene lost 3 bases and the J gene lost 3 bases, with 13 bases spanning the gap. The CDR3 consists of 15 residues. Germline values: CDR1 SGHTA, CDR2 FQGNSA.

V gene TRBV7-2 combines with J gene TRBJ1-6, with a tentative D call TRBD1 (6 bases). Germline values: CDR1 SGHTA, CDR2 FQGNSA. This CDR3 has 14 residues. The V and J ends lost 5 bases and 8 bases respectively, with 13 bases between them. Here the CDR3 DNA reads TGTGCCAGCAGCCTCCGGGACATATATTCACCCCTCCACTTT. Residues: CASSLRDIYSPLHF.